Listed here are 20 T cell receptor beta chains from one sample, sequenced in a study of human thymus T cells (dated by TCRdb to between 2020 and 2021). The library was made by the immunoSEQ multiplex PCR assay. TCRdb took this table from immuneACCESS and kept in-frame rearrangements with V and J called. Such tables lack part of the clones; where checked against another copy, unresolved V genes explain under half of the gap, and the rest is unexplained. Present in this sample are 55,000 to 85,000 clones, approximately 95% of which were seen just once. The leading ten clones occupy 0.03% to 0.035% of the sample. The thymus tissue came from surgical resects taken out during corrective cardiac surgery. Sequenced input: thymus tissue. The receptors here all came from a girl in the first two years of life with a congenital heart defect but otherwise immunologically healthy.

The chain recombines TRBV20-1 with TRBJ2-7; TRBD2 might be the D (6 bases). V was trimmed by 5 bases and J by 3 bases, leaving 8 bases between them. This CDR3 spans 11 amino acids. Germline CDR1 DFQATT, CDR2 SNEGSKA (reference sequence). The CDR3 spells CSARESYEQYF. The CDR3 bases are TGCAGTGCTCGGGAGAGCTACGAGCAGTACTTC.

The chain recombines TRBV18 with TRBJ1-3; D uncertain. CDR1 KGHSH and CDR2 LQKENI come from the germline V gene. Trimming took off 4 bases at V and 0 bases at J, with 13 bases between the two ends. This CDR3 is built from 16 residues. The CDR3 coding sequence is TGTGCCAGCTCACTTAACCCCACGGGCTCTGGAAACACCATATATTTT. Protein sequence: CASSLNPTGSGNTIYF.

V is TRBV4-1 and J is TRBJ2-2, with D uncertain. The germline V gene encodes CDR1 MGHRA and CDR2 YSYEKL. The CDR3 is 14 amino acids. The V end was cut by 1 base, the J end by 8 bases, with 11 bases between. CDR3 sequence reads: CASSQVRGLGELFF. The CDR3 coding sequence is TGCGCCAGCAGCCAAGTACGTGGTCTGGGGGAGCTGTTTTTT.

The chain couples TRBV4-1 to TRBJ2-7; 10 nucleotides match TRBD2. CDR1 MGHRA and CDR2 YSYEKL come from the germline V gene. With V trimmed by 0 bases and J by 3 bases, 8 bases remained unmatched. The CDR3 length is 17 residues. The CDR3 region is CASSQELQSSGSYEQYF. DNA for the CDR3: TGCGCCAGCAGCCAAGAACTTCAATCTAGCGGGAGCTACGAGCAGTACTTC.

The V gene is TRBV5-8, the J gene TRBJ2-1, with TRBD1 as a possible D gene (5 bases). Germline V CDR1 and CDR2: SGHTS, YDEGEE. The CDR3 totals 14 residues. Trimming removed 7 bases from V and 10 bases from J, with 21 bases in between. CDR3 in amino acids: CASRTSDGHLEQFF. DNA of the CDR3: TGTGCCAGCCGGACCTCCGATGGACATCTCGAGCAGTTCTTC.

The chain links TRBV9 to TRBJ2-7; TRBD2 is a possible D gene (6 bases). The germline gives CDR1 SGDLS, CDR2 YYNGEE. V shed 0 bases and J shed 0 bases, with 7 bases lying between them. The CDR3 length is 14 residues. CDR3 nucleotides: TGTGCCAGCAGCGTAGACGGGGGCTCCTACGAGCAGTACTTC. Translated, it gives CASSVDGGSYEQYF.

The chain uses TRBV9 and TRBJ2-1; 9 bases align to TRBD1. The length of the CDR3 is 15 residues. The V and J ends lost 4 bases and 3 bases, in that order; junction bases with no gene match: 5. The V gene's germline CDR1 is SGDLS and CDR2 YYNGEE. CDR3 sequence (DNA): TGTGCCAGCAGCCCCCGGGACAGGGTCTACAATGAGCAGTTCTTC. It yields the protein CASSPRDRVYNEQFF.

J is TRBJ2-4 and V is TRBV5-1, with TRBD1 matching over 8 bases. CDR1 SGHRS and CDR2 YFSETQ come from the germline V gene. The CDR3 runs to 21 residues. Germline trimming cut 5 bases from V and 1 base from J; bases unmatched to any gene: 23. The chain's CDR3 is CASSRSGQGVPGFMAKNIQYF. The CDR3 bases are TGCGCCAGCAGTCGTTCAGGACAGGGCGTCCCCGGATTCATGGCCAAAAACATTCAGTACTTC.

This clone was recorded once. The CDR3 is CASSQSSGTGFYEQYF. CDR3 nucleotides: TGTGCCAGCAGCCAGTCGTCCGGGACAGGGTTCTACGAGCAGTACTTC. This sequence joins TRBV14 and TRBJ2-7, with TRBD1 identical over 9 bases. This CDR3 contains 16 residues. CDR1 and CDR2 (germline): SGHDN, FVKESK. V shed 3 bases and J 3 bases; nucleotides not matched to a gene: 9.

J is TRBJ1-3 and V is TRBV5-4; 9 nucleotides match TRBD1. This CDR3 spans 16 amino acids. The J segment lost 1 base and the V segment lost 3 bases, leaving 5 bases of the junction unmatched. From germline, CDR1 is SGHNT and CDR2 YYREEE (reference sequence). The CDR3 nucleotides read TGTGCCAGCAGCTCCGGGACAGGGAGGTCTGGAAACACCATATATTTT. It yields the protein CASSSGTGRSGNTIYF.

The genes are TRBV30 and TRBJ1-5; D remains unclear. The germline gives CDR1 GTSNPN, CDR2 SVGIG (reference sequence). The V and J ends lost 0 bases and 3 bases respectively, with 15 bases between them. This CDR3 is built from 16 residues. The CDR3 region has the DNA TGTGCCTGGAGTGTGCGATTAAAGGGATTCAATCAGCCCCAGCATTTT. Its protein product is CAWSVRLKGFNQPQHF.

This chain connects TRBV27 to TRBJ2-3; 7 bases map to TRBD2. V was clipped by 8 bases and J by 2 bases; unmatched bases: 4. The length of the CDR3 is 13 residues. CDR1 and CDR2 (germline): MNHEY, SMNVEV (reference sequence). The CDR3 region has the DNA TGTGCCAGCTGGGGAGGGCCCACAGATACGCAGTATTTT. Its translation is CASWGGPTDTQYF.

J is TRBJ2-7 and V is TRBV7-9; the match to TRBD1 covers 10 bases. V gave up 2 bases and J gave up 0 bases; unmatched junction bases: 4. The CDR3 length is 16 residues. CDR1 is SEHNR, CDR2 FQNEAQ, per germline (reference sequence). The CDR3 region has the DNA TGTGCCAGCAGCTTACACCGGGACAGGGGCTCCTACGAGCAGTACTTC. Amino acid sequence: CASSLHRDRGSYEQYF.

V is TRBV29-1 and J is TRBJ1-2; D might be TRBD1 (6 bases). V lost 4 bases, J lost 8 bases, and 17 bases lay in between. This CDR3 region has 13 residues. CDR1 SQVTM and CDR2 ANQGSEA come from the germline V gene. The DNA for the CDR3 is TGCAGCGTTGTTTTGTGGGACACTTGGGGCTACACCTTC. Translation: CSVVLWDTWGYTF. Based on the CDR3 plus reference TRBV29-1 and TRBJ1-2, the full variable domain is SAVISQKPSRDICQRGTSLTIQCQVDSQVTMMFWYRQQPGQSLTLIATANQGSEATYESGFVIDKFPISRPNLTFSTLTVSNMSPEDSSIYLCSVVLWDTWGYTFGSGTRLTVV.

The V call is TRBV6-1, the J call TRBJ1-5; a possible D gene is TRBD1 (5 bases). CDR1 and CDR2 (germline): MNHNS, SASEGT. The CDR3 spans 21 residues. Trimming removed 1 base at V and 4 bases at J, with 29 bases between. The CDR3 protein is CASSEVRTTQNGVQGNQPQHF. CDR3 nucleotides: TGTGCCAGCAGTGAAGTCCGGACGACGCAAAACGGGGTTCAGGGTAATCAGCCCCAGCATTTT.

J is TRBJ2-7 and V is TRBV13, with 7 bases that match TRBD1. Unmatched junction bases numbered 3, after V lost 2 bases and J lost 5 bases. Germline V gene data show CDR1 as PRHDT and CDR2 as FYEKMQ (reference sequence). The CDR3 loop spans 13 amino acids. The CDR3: CASSLTGVHEQYF. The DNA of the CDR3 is TGTGCCAGCAGCTTAACAGGGGTGCACGAGCAGTACTTC.

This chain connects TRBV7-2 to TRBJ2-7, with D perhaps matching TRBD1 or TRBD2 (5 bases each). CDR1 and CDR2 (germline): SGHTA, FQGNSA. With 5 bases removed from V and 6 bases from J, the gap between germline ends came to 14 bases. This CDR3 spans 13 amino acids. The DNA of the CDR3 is TGTGCCAGCAGCCCCCCCACGGGACGCGAGCAGTACTTC. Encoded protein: CASSPPTGREQYF.

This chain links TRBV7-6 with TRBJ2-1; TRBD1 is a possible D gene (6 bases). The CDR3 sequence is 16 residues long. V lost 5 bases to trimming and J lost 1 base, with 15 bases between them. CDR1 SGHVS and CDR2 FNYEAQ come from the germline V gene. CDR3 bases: TGTGCCAGCAGCCAGGACAGTGCCTCGTCCTACAATGAGCAGTTCTTC. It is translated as CASSQDSASSYNEQFF.

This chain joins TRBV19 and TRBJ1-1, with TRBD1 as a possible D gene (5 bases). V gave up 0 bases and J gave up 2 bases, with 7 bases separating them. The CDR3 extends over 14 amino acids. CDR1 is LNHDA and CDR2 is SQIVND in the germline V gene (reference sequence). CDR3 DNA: TGTGCCAGTAGTATAGACAGGGCCAACACTGAAGCTTTCTTT. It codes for CASSIDRANTEAFF.

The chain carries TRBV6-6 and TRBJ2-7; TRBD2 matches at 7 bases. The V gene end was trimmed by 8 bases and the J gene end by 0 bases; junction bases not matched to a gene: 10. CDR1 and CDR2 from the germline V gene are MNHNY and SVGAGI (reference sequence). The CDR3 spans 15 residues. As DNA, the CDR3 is TGTGCCAGCGGGCGGGACTACCGAACCTCCTACGAGCAGTACTTC. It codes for CASGRDYRTSYEQYF.